This T cell receptor beta chain was sequenced for a study of CD8 T cells in ankylosing spondylitis. With respect to this clonotype: Antigen: not known.

Study-wide findings and caveats: CD8+ disease-linked clones were present at relatively low frequencies in blood.

TCRdb ran MiXCR on the 5' RACE reads and lists one entry per CDR3 protein. The repertoire holds around 150,000 distinct CDR3 sequences, with around 43% as singletons. Germline values: CDR1 SGHKS, CDR2 YYEKEE (reference sequence). The length of the CDR3 is 15 residues. Trimming took 2 bases from V and 0 from J, leaving 12 bases between them. The chain recombines TRBV5-5 with TRBJ2-7, with no clear D. The TCR comes from a male donor with ankylosing spondylitis. The sequenced material came from synovial fluid, either unsorted or a sorted T cell fraction (not recorded which). CDR3 sequence reads: CASSFSGGNSYEQYF. CDR3 nucleotide sequence: TGTGCCAGCAGCTTTTCGGGCGGAAACTCCTACGAGCAGTACTTC.